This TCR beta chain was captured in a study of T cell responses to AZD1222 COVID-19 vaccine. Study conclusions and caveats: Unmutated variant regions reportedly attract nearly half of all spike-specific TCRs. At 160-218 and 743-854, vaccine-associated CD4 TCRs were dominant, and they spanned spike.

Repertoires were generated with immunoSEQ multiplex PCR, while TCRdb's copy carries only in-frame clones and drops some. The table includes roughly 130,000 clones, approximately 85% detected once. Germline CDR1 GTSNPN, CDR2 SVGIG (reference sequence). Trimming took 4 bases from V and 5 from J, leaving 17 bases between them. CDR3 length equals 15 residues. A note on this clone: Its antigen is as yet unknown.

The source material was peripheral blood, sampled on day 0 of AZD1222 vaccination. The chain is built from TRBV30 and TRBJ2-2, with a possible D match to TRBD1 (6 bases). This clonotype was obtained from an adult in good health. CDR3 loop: CAWNIITGLTGELFF. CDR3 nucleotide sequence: TGTGCCTGGAACATCATCACAGGGTTGACCGGGGAGCTGTTTTTT. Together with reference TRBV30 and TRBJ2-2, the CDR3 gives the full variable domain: SQTIHQWPATLVQPVGSPLSLECTVEGTSNPNLYWYRQAAGRGLQLLFYSVGIGQISSEVPQNLSASRPQDRQFILSSKKLLLSDSGFYLCAWNIITGLTGELFFGEGSRLTVL.